The T cell receptor (beta chain) described here comes from a study of blood T cell repertoires in COVID-19. Original handling: Estimated nucleated cell counts came from reference gene primer amplification. Assay used: immunoSEQ multiplex PCR; TCRdb lists only in-frame clones, some missing. The V and J calls and clone size were taken over from that table, and D and trimming were inferred from the DNA. This sample has about 250,000 clones; roughly nine tenths occur once, and the top ten carry around 3%. Germline-derived CDR1 and CDR2 are SEHNR and FQNEAQ (reference sequence). The CDR3 totals 15 residues. V shed 1 base and J shed 5 bases, with 14 bases lying between them.

The receptor comes from a man younger than 35 with active or convalescent COVID-19. The sample consisted of peripheral blood. This rearrangement joins TRBV7-9 to TRBJ2-5; D is possibly TRBD2 (6 bases). CDR3 nucleotides: TGTGCCAGCAGCTTAGAGGGACTTGAACGGGAGACCCAGTACTTC. Protein: CASSLEGLERETQYF.